The 25 T cell receptor beta chains listed next were all sequenced from one sample in a study of identical twins (dated by TCRdb to 2016 to 2017). The library was obtained by 5' RACE. Instrument used: Illumina HiSeq 2000. TCRdb's own reprocessing of the public reads used fastp at Q25 and MiXCR and kept productive beta chains. Rows with a matching CDR3 protein are joined into one entry that keeps the most common DNA and genes. The table for this sample lists fewer than 250,000 distinct CDR3 sequences; roughly 7% of them were counted only once. The ten largest clonotypes hold under 4% of the sample. These data were also reused for a study on yellow fever vaccine responses in identical twins.

The source material was memory (CD45RO+) T cells sorted from blood. The sample's cell subset or site label, in plain terms: CD45RO+ enriched T cells. All receptors derive from a woman aged 18 to 35 in good health.

The chain uses TRBV6-1 and TRBJ2-7; the D gene could be TRBD1 or TRBD2 (6 bases each). The CDR3 loop spans 15 amino acids. From germline, CDR1 is MNHNS and CDR2 SASEGT. The V end was cut by 5 bases, the J end by 5 bases, with 19 bases between. The CDR3, as DNA: TGTGCCAGCAGTACCCCCGGAGGGGGACGGGACGAGCAGTACTTC. Its translation: CASSTPGGGRDEQYF.

This clonotype was observed many times. The chain carries TRBV12-3 or TRBV12-4 and TRBJ1-2; TRBD1 aligns across 7 bases. The CDR3 contains 14 residues. V gave up 1 base and J gave up 5 bases; unmatched junction bases: 4. The CDR3 DNA sequence: TGTGCCAGCAGTTTAGGGGGACAGATGTATGGCTACACCTTC. This codes for CASSLGGQMYGYTF.

This clonotype was counted at least ten times. The V call is TRBV10-3, the J call TRBJ2-7, with TRBD1 matching 8 bases. V lost 6 bases, J lost 1 base, and 5 bases stayed unmatched. This CDR3 has 14 residues. CDR1 ENHRY and CDR2 SYGVKD come from the germline V gene. CDR3 nucleotide sequence: TGTGCCATCAGGCAGGGGGCTTTTTCCTACGAGCAGTACTTC. The encoded protein is CAIRQGAFSYEQYF.

The chain uses TRBV3-1 and TRBJ2-2, with 8 bases matching TRBD2. The CDR3 has 17 amino acids. J gave up 1 base and V 0 bases, and 4 bases lay outside the gene matches. Per germline, CDR1 LGHDT and CDR2 YNNKEL (reference sequence). CDR3 in amino acids: CASSQERLAGNTGELFF. CDR3 coding DNA: TGTGCCAGCAGCCAAGAAAGGCTAGCGGGGAACACCGGGGAGCTGTTTTTT. The full variable domain, with the rest looked up from reference TRBV3-1 and TRBJ2-2, is DTAVSQTPKYLVTQMGNDKSIKCEQNLGHDTMYWYKQDSKKFLKIMFSYNNKELIINETVPNRFSPKSPDKAHLNLHINSLELGDSAVYFCASSQERLAGNTGELFFGEGSRLTVL.

This clonotype was observed at least ten times. The chain couples TRBV20-1 to TRBJ2-5; 10 bases match TRBD2. V shed 5 bases, J shed 4 bases, and the junction held 7 bases outside the gene matches. The germline gives CDR1 DFQATT, CDR2 SNEGSKA (reference sequence). This CDR3 has 14 residues. Written as DNA, the CDR3 is TGCAGTGCTGCTCCGGGACTAGCGAGAGAGACCCAGTACTTC. It specifies CSAAPGLARETQYF.

This clonotype was counted only a few times. This chain joins TRBV20-1 and TRBJ2-1, with 7 positions matching TRBD2. Germline lookup yields CDR1 DFQATT and CDR2 SNEGSKA (reference sequence). With 1 base clipped from V and 10 bases from J, the junction kept 16 bases outside the gene matches. This CDR3 contains 16 residues. In nucleotides, the CDR3 is TGCAGTGCTAGAGGTGCCCGGGCGGGAGAAGGCTACGAGCAGTTCTTC. Its translation is CSARGARAGEGYEQFF.

The chain links TRBV5-6 to TRBJ2-1; 11 bases fit TRBD2. The germline V gene has CDR1 SGHDT and CDR2 YYEEEE. V shed 1 base, J shed 8 bases, and the junction held 14 bases outside the gene matches. The CDR3 has 18 residues. The CDR3 DNA follows: TGTGCCAGCAGCTTGCGTAGCGGGAGGGGGGTATTGGCACATGAGCAGTTCTTC. Protein sequence: CASSLRSGRGVLAHEQFF.

This clonotype was detected many times. The chain has TRBV28 and TRBJ2-2, with 9 bases lining up with TRBD2. This CDR3 comprises 15 residues. J was trimmed by 6 bases and V by 1 base; bases with no gene match: 3. Germline V CDR1 and CDR2: MDHEN, SYDVKM. The CDR3, as DNA: TGTGCCAGCAGTTTATTGGGACTAGCTGCCGGGGAGCTGTTTTTT. This sequence encodes CASSLLGLAAGELFF. The full variable domain, in which reference TRBV28 and TRBJ2-2 provide the parts outside the CDR3, is DVKVTQSSRYLVKRTGEKVFLECVQDMDHENMFWYRQDPGLGLRLIYFSYDVKMKEKGDIPEGYSVSREKKERFSLILESASTNQTSMYLCASSLLGLAAGELFFGEGSRLTVL.

The rearrangement uses TRBV7-2 and TRBJ2-1, with D possibly called TRBD1 or TRBD2 (6 bases each). V lost 5 bases and J lost 8, with 16 bases in between. The CDR3 has 14 residues. From germline, CDR1 is SGHTA and CDR2 FQGNSA. The CDR3 loop is CASSPDGGSHEQFF. The CDR3 DNA reads as TGTGCCAGCAGCCCCGACGGGGGCAGTCATGAGCAGTTCTTC.

Only a few counts were recorded for this clonotype. V gene TRBV7-4 combines with J gene TRBJ2-7; D uncertain. Germline V CDR1 and CDR2: SGHVT, SQSDAQ. The CDR3 has 11 amino acids. V shed 1 base and J shed 7 bases, with 5 bases lying between them. CDR3 sequence: CASSLEEEQYV. In nucleotides, the CDR3 is TGTGCCAGCAGCTTAGAAGAAGAGCAGTACGTC.

The rearrangement joins TRBV10-2 to TRBJ1-2; the D gene is possibly TRBD1 (5 bases). V lost 3 bases and J 7 bases, leaving 21 bases between the germline ends. CDR1 is WSHSY and CDR2 is SAAADI in the germline V gene. The CDR3 extends over 16 amino acids. The CDR3, as DNA: TGCGCCAGCAGTGATGTAGGGACTGCCGGAGAGGGTGGCTACACCTTC. It yields the protein CASSDVGTAGEGGYTF.

This clonotype was observed a few times. The V and J genes are TRBV28 and TRBJ1-2; weak D call: TRBD1 (6 bases). Trimming stripped 6 bases from V and 4 bases from J, with 15 bases between. Germline V gene sequence: CDR1 MDHEN, CDR2 SYDVKM. The CDR3 contains 14 residues. CDR3 DNA: TGTGCCAGCAGCTTGGAGAACAGGGCCTATGGCTACACCTTC. Amino acids: CASSLENRAYGYTF.

This clonotype was seen a handful of times. One base away lies a much larger clone, so this may be a sequencing read error. This chain joins TRBV3-1 and TRBJ2-1, with TRBD2 as a possible D gene (5 bases). Germline-derived CDR1 and CDR2 are LGHDT and YNNKEL (reference sequence). The CDR3 spans 17 residues. The CDR3 coding sequence is TGTGCCAGCACCCAAGATGGGAGAGGGAGCGGACACAATGAGCAGTTCTTC. This encodes CASTQDGRGSGHNEQFF.

In this sample, this clonotype turned up many times. J is TRBJ2-2 and V is TRBV7-2; D not certain. Per germline, CDR1 SGHTA and CDR2 FQGNSA. V dropped 0 bases and J dropped 0 bases, with 14 bases sitting between them. The CDR3 length is 18 residues. CDR3 protein: CASSLAPGSSTNTGELFF. The CDR3 DNA is TGTGCCAGCAGCTTAGCCCCAGGTTCCAGTACGAACACCGGGGAGCTGTTTTTT.

This sequence joins TRBV12-3 or TRBV12-4 and TRBJ2-5, with 10 bases lining up with TRBD2. This CDR3 contains 16 residues. Trimming cost V 5 bases and J 2 bases; bases outside gene matches: 8. The CDR3 DNA reads TGTGCCAGCAGTCCCTCTAGCGGGAGACATCAAGAGACCCAGTACTTC. Residues: CASSPSSGRHQETQYF.

CDR3 sequence: CASSFTGIGIEAFF. The CDR3 nucleotides are TGTGCCAGCAGTTTTACAGGGATAGGTATTGAAGCTTTCTTT. The chain recombines TRBV28 with TRBJ1-1; D perhaps matches TRBD1 (6 bases). CDR3 length: 14 amino acids. The V end lost 3 bases, the J end lost 7 bases, and 15 bases lay between the germline ends. CDR1 and CDR2 (germline): MDHEN, SYDVKM. Full variable domain (rest looked up from reference TRBV28 and TRBJ1-1): DVKVTQSSRYLVKRTGEKVFLECVQDMDHENMFWYRQDPGLGLRLIYFSYDVKMKEKGDIPEGYSVSREKKERFSLILESASTNQTSMYLCASSFTGIGIEAFFGQGTRLTVV.

This clonotype was counted ten times or more. CDR3 DNA sequence: TGCAGTGCTAGAGCGCAGGGGAACACTGAAGCTTTCTTT. Protein product: CSARAQGNTEAFF. This chain joins TRBV20-1 and TRBJ1-1; weak D call: TRBD1 (5 bases). The CDR3 totals 13 residues. Per germline, CDR1 DFQATT and CDR2 SNEGSKA (reference sequence). The V end lost 1 base, the J end lost 1 base, and 7 bases lay between the germline ends.

This clonotype was observed a few times. The rearrangement links TRBV10-3 to TRBJ2-2; 8 bases align to TRBD1. The CDR3 has 19 amino acids. V shed 4 bases, J shed 6 bases, and the junction held 19 bases outside the gene matches. Germline CDR1 is ENHRY and CDR2 is SYGVKD. CDR3 sequence: CAISGPPTQGASNAGELFF. The CDR3 nucleotides read TGTGCCATCAGTGGGCCACCGACCCAGGGGGCCAGTAACGCCGGGGAGCTGTTTTTT.

The rearrangement joins TRBV6-1 to TRBJ2-1, with TRBD2 matching over 13 bases. From germline, CDR1 is MNHNS and CDR2 SASEGT. This CDR3 is built from 16 residues. V lost 6 bases and J lost 6; bases outside the gene matches: 8. The CDR3 here is CASRRPGLAGSNEQFF. The CDR3 region has the DNA TGTGCCAGCAGACGCCCGGGACTAGCGGGGTCCAATGAGCAGTTCTTC.

This clonotype was picked up many times. The V call is TRBV12-3 or TRBV12-4, the J call TRBJ1-1; possibly TRBD1 for D (5 bases). The CDR3 loop spans 14 amino acids. V lost 6 bases and J lost 1, with 12 bases in between. The CDR3: CASRGPPGNTEAFF. The CDR3 bases are TGTGCCAGCAGGGGACCTCCTGGGAACACTGAAGCTTTCTTT.

The sample holds many counts of this clonotype. V gene TRBV7-9 combines with J gene TRBJ1-3, with unresolved D. V lost 8 bases and J lost 3, with 8 bases in between. The germline V gene has CDR1 SEHNR and CDR2 FQNEAQ (reference sequence). The CDR3 runs to 12 residues. CDR3 coding DNA: TGTGCCAGCGGTGGAGGTGGAAACACCATATATTTT. This gives the protein CASGGGGNTIYF.

The rearrangement links TRBV9 to TRBJ2-1; TRBD2 matches 8 bases. Germline lookup yields CDR1 SGDLS and CDR2 YYNGEE. V was clipped by 0 bases and J by 5 bases; unmatched bases: 16. The CDR3 extends over 19 amino acids. The CDR3 spells CASSVAVVGAGDPNNEQFF. In DNA, the CDR3 is TGTGCCAGCAGCGTAGCCGTGGTTGGAGCGGGAGATCCCAACAATGAGCAGTTCTTC.

This clonotype was seen many times. The V and J genes are TRBV6-1 and TRBJ2-1; tentative D call: TRBD2 (5 bases). This CDR3 comprises 15 residues. Trimming shortened V by 5 bases and J by 4 bases, and 15 bases separated the two germline ends. Per the germline V gene, CDR1 is MNHNS and CDR2 is SASEGT. CDR3 sequence: CASSRGSDGYNEQFF. The DNA of the CDR3 is TGTGCCAGCAGTAGAGGGAGCGACGGGTACAATGAGCAGTTCTTC.

The V and J genes are TRBV6-4 and TRBJ2-1, with 9 nucleotides matching TRBD2. Germline CDR1 and CDR2: MRHNA and SNTAGT. With 3 bases clipped from V and 1 base from J, the junction kept 1 base outside the gene matches. The CDR3 totals 15 residues. CDR3: CASSDSGRSYNEQFF. The CDR3 bases are TGTGCCAGCAGTGATAGCGGGAGATCCTACAATGAGCAGTTCTTC.

This clonotype was counted at least ten times. V is TRBV9 and J is TRBJ1-1; 9 bases align to TRBD1. The CDR3 length is 17 residues. Trimming took 4 bases from V and 3 from J; bases not matched to a gene: 13. Germline V gene data show CDR1 as SGDLS and CDR2 as YYNGEE. CDR3: CASSSPSRDRVDTEAFF. CDR3 DNA: TGTGCCAGCAGCTCCCCGTCCCGGGACAGGGTCGACACTGAAGCTTTCTTT.